This T cell receptor (beta chain) came from a study of yellow fever vaccine responses in identical twins. TCRdb redid the calling of the RT-PCR reads with MiXCR, one entry per CDR3 protein. The table lists about 16,000 distinct CDR3 sequences, roughly 85% of them singletons. Overall study findings and caveats: Convergence reportedly seemed to mark part of the twins' vaccine T cell response, with personalization marking the rest.

For this clonotype: The antigen is not known.

Trimming left V 2 bases short and J 4 bases short, with 5 bases between. Looked up from germline, CDR1 is SQVTM and CDR2 is ANQGSEA. This CDR3 comprises 11 residues. The source was T cells from blood (PBMCs), unsorted or a sorted subset (not recorded which), collected before or after yellow fever vaccination (not recorded which). The rearrangement links TRBV29-1 to TRBJ1-1, with D unclear. The clonotype was recovered from a woman aged 18-30 years who received the yellow fever vaccine. The CDR3 coding sequence is TGCAGCGTTGAAACGGGCACTGAAGCTTTCTTT. Translating gives CSVETGTEAFF. The full variable domain, with the rest looked up from reference TRBV29-1 and TRBJ1-1, is SAVISQKPSRDICQRGTSLTIQCQVDSQVTMMFWYRQQPGQSLTLIATANQGSEATYESGFVIDKFPISRPNLTFSTLTVSNMSPEDSSIYLCSVETGTEAFFGQGTRLTVV.